Here is one T cell receptor beta chain with its context. This clonotype was seen many times. Its antigen is currently not known. No much larger clone is present one base from it, and per-base qualities are unavailable. This sample is part of a study of T-cell memory formation after mild COVID-19 (dated by TCRdb to the early 2020s). Study-level background: TCR sequence clusters from the two donors were largely donor specific. T-cell clones expanding and contracting after mild COVID-19 in two donors were tracked by longitudinal TCRalpha and TCRbeta repertoire sequencing. Two young, previously healthy adult volunteers made up the cohort, one male and one female.

Study-wide findings and limitations: Clones contracting from day 15 to 85 had balanced CD4/CD8 phenotypes, while a second wave expanding from day 15 to 37 was biased towards CD4+. The study covered only a couple of mild cases, and larger cohorts including severe cases with pre-infection samples were considered necessary. Some responding clones were detected in pre-infection memory, suggesting pre-existing cross-reactive memory T cells joined the SARS-CoV-2 response. Contracting CD4+ clones were located mainly in the CM and EM memory subsets, whereas CD8+ clones were found to be enriched in EMRA. SARS-CoV-2 specificity was not confirmed for the second-wave clones peaking on day 37.

The sample was run on an Illumina NovaSeq 6000. cDNA libraries for TCRalpha and TCRbeta were prepared by 5'RACE using constant-segment primers, with sample barcodes and unique molecular identifiers added. Trizol reagent was used to extract RNA from every sample. Libraries were amplified in two PCR steps, with a second sample barcode and Illumina TruSeq adapters added in the second step. The libraries were sequenced on an Illumina NovaSeq using 2 x 150 bp paired-end reads. The source study handled its data this way. With migec v1.2.7, reads were demultiplexed and then collapsed into UMI-guided consensus sequences. With mixcr v2.1.11, UMI consensuses were aligned to TRA and TRB V and J templates and assembled into clonotypes. Expanded or contracted clonotypes were those called significant by both edgeR and NoisET, with noise models trained on biological replicates. For edgeR calls, the thresholds were a false discovery rate-adjusted p below 0.01 and a log2 fold-change of 1. As an exploratory analysis of dynamics, max-normalized trajectories of the 1000 most abundant clonotypes were examined by PCA with hierarchical clustering. The CD4 or CD8 phenotype of responding clones was assigned using the separately sequenced CD4+ and CD8+ repertoires. TCRdb trimmed the raw reads at Q25, called clones with MiXCR and kept productive beta chains. Each entry is one CDR3 protein sequence, shown with its most common DNA and genes. These V and J calls originate from TCRdb's pipeline instead of the authors' own analysis. This sample gives 250,000 to 400,000 distinct CDR3 sequences in total; roughly an eighth of them show up just once. Under 25% of the sample goes to the ten largest clones.

PBMCs were isolated by Ficoll-Paque density gradient centrifugation. The origin of this receptor is a man younger than 30 who had mild COVID-19 (a few samples of this study predate the infection). The sample titles of this study are shuffled in the database, so cell type and time point are left out; the donor was told from shared clones. The sequencing input was PBMCs or a T cell subset sorted from them (not recorded which).

In nucleotides, the sequence is TGTGCCAGCAGCCGCTCCTTATACGAGCAGTACTTC. It translates to CASSRSLYEQYF. This chain joins TRBV12-3 or TRBV12-4 to TRBJ2-7, with the D gene call left open. From the cysteine through the phenylalanine, the CDR3 covers 12 amino acids. The retained sequence is limited to the CDR3, 36 bases, with the frame set at the first base. Trimming costs V 6 bases and J 4 bases, and their ends lie 10 bases apart.